This entry lists 2 T cell receptor beta chains sequenced from one sample in a study of CD8 T cells in ankylosing spondylitis. TCRdb analysed the 5' RACE reads with MiXCR anew, one entry per CDR3 protein. Here the sample spans about 240,000 distinct CDR3 sequences, over 8.5% being singletons. Source material: blood, either unsorted or a sorted T cell fraction (not recorded which). The origin of the receptors is a male donor with ankylosing spondylitis or in good health (not recorded which).

In this sample, this clonotype turned up many times. The chain couples TRBV5-1 to TRBJ2-3, with 8 positions matching TRBD2. The CDR3 extends over 16 amino acids. V was pared by 0 bases and J by 2 bases, with 5 bases of the junction left unmatched. Germline CDR1 reads SGHRS; CDR2 reads YFSETQ. CDR3 region: CASSLVSSGLTDTQYF. The CDR3 DNA reads as TGCGCCAGCAGCTTGGTTTCTAGCGGGCTCACAGATACGCAGTATTTT.

Many counts were recorded for this clonotype. The chain joins TRBV10-3 to TRBJ1-2, with D unclear. CDR1 and CDR2 (germline): ENHRY, SYGVKD. CDR3 length equals 13 residues. Deletions cut 2 bases from V and 5 bases from J, with 9 bases between. This CDR3 is CAISETTGYGYTF. DNA for the CDR3: TGTGCCATCAGTGAGACGACGGGATATGGCTACACCTTC.